Below, 10 T cell receptor beta chains from the same sample are listed, as sequenced in a study of graft-versus-host responses after intestinal transplantation. Clones were sequenced by immunoSEQ multiplex PCR, and TCRdb holds only the in-frame ones, with some missing. This table holds about 10,000 clones, roughly 90% found once. Source: PBMCs, taken approximately 240 days after intestinal transplant. Receptors originate from a human patient who received an intestinal transplant, so some T cells may come from the graft donor.

V usage is TRBV5-1 and J usage is TRBJ2-5; no definite D call. V lost 0 bases and J 5 bases, leaving 2 bases between the germline ends. There are 11 residues in the CDR3. Germline V gene lookup returns CDR1 SGHRS and CDR2 YFSETQ. CDR3: CASSLAETQYF. DNA of the CDR3: TGCGCCAGCAGCTTGGCGGAGACCCAGTACTTC. Together with reference TRBV5-1 and TRBJ2-5, the CDR3 gives the full variable domain: KAGVTQTPRYLIKTRGQQVTLSCSPISGHRSVSWYQQTPGQGLQFLFEYFSETQRNKGNFPGRFSGRQFSNSRSEMNVSTLELGDSALYLCASSLAETQYFGPGTRLLVL.

This rearrangement joins TRBV6-1 to TRBJ2-7; maybe TRBD1 (6 bases). Germline CDR1 is MNHNS and CDR2 is SASEGT. Trimming took off 6 bases at V and 0 bases at J, with 15 bases between the two ends. This CDR3 comprises 15 residues. The DNA for the CDR3 is TGTGCCAGCAGCGCCCGGGAAGGGGGCTCCTACGAGCAGTACTTC. As protein: CASSAREGGSYEQYF.

This clone was picked up a small number of times. The chain links TRBV9 to TRBJ1-1; D unresolved. Per germline, CDR1 SGDLS and CDR2 YYNGEE. The CDR3 loop spans 14 amino acids. The V gene lost 3 bases and the J gene lost 1 base, with 10 bases spanning the gap. Here the CDR3 reads CASSGRRGNTEAFF. The CDR3 coding sequence is TGTGCCAGCAGCGGCCGACGGGGGAACACTGAAGCTTTCTTT.

The V gene is TRBV4-1, the J gene TRBJ2-5; a weak D match, TRBD2 (6 bases). V shed 1 base and J shed 5 bases, with 11 bases lying between them. The CDR3 totals 14 residues. Germline loops: CDR1 MGHRA, CDR2 YSYEKL. CDR3 nucleotide sequence: TGCGCCAGCAGCCAAGGCGGACTATTGGAGACCCAGTACTTC. This translates into CASSQGGLLETQYF.

This chain uses TRBV27 with TRBJ1-2, with D perhaps matching TRBD1 (6 bases). The germline V gene has CDR1 MNHEY and CDR2 SMNVEV (reference sequence). V dropped 4 bases and J dropped 2 bases, with 8 bases sitting between them. CDR3 length: 13 amino acids. DNA of the CDR3: TGTGCCAGCAGTTCAGGGGCCAACTATGGCTACACCTTC. This translates into CASSSGANYGYTF.

The V gene is TRBV2, the J gene TRBJ1-3; D not resolved. The CDR3 contains 14 residues. Between the trimmed V and J ends, which lost 6 bases and 0 bases, there was a span of 9 bases. Germline CDR1 is SNHLY and CDR2 is FYNNEI. The DNA of the CDR3 is TGTGCCAGCAGAGAGATGGCCTCTGGAAACACCATATATTTT. Amino acid sequence: CASREMASGNTIYF.

This chain connects TRBV28 to TRBJ1-1; maybe TRBD1 (5 bases). This CDR3 is 14 amino acids long. The V and J ends lost 8 bases and 1 base respectively, with 14 bases between them. Germline assignment: CDR1 MDHEN and CDR2 SYDVKM. Here the CDR3 reads CASLPPGENTEAFF. CDR3 bases: TGTGCCAGCCTACCCCCGGGGGAGAACACTGAAGCTTTCTTT. Drawing the rest from reference TRBV28 and TRBJ1-1, the complete variable domain is DVKVTQSSRYLVKRTGEKVFLECVQDMDHENMFWYRQDPGLGLRLIYFSYDVKMKEKGDIPEGYSVSREKKERFSLILESASTNQTSMYLCASLPPGENTEAFFGQGTRLTVV.

The chain links TRBV6-4 to TRBJ2-7; a weak D match, TRBD2 (7 bases). With 8 bases removed from V and 1 base from J, the gap between germline ends came to 15 bases. This CDR3 region has 14 residues. Germline V gene data show CDR1 as MRHNA and CDR2 as SNTAGT. The CDR3 DNA follows: TGTGCCAGCTCGGTGGAGGGGGGGTCCTACGAGCAGTACTTC. Amino acid sequence: CASSVEGGSYEQYF.

The chain combines TRBV25-1 with TRBJ2-2, with D perhaps being TRBD1 or TRBD2 (5 bases each). Germline CDR1 and CDR2: MGHDK and SYGVNS. Trimming cost V 3 bases and J 4 bases, with 9 bases left between them. This CDR3 is built from 14 residues. The CDR3 loop reads CASSDRDGTGELFF. The CDR3, as DNA: TGTGCCAGCAGTGATCGGGACGGCACCGGGGAGCTGTTTTTT. Variable domain in full (rest from reference TRBV25-1 and TRBJ2-2): EADIYQTPRYLVIGTGKKITLECSQTMGHDKMYWYQQDPGMELHLIHYSYGVNSTEKGDLSSESTVSRIRTEHFPLTLESARPSHTSQYLCASSDRDGTGELFFGEGSRLTVL.

The chain has TRBV6-6 and TRBJ2-3, with unresolved D. V was trimmed by 0 bases and J by 4 bases, leaving 8 bases between them. Germline CDR1 MNHNY, CDR2 SVGAGI (reference sequence). The CDR3 is 14 residues long. CDR3 sequence (DNA): TGTGCCAGCAGTTACTCCCAGGTGGCAGATACGCAGTATTTT. Protein sequence: CASSYSQVADTQYF.